The 12 T cell receptor beta chains given below trace back to one sample, sequenced in a study of blood T cells in healthy people across ages. A second PCR of about 6 to 12 cycles used a sample-barcoded 5' primer and a J-beta primer mix. MiXCR, applied by TCRdb to the 5' RACE reads, yields one record per CDR3 protein. The sample lists around 790,000 distinct CDR3 sequences, under 45% seen once, with about 19% in the top ten. Input material: blood. These receptors originate from a man aged 55 to 70 in good health.

On this clonotype: The conserved phenylalanine or tryptophan is not found at the CDR3 terminus, so this likely reflects a read error. The rearrangement joins TRBV20-1 to TRBJ2-1, with TRBD2 identical over 9 bases. Germline CDR1 and CDR2: DFQATT and SNEGSKA (reference sequence). V shed 5 bases, J shed 9 bases, and the junction held 11 bases outside the gene matches. The CDR3 loop spans 14 amino acids. CDR3 in DNA: TGCAGTGCTTACGCCGGGACTAGCTTGAGTGAGCAGTTCTCC. Its protein product is CSAYAGTSLSEQFS.

Details on this clonotype: Germline and junction disagree at one end, which may indicate a read error. J is TRBJ1-2 and V is TRBV20-1, with 8 bases fitting TRBD1. CDR1 is DFQATT and CDR2 is SNEGSKA in the germline V gene (reference sequence). This CDR3 is built from 15 residues. The CDR3 DNA follows: TGCAGTGCTAGAGGGGCAGGGGGCGAAATGGATGGCTGCACCTTC. Translated, it gives CSARGAGGEMDGCTF.

In its sample, this clonotype was seen a few times. This rearrangement joins TRBV2 to TRBJ2-1, with D tentatively TRBD1 (6 bases). The CDR3 is 15 amino acids. CDR1 and CDR2 from the germline V gene are SNHLY and FYNNEI. Trimming cost V 3 bases and J 0 bases, with 9 bases left between them. CDR3 sequence (DNA): TGTGCCAGCAGTGATCAGGGGAGCTCCTACAATGAGCAGTTCTTC. It yields the protein CASSDQGSSYNEQFF.

J is TRBJ2-3 and V is TRBV6-4; a weak D match, TRBD2 (6 bases). CDR1 and CDR2 (germline): MRHNA, SNTAGT. CDR3 length: 14 residues. Trimming took 3 bases from V and 6 from J, leaving 13 bases between them. CDR3 sequence reads: CASSEALASDTQYF. As DNA, the CDR3 is TGTGCCAGCAGTGAGGCGCTAGCGTCGGATACGCAGTATTTT.

The chain employs TRBV7-2 and TRBJ2-7; 9 nucleotides align to TRBD2. The length of the CDR3 is 16 residues. Germline CDR1 and CDR2: SGHTA and FQGNSA. J was trimmed by 7 bases and V by 1 base; bases with no gene match: 11. The CDR3 DNA follows: TGTGCCAGCAGCTTAGAGGGCGGGGGGGCCTTCAATGAGCAGTACTTC. It yields the protein CASSLEGGGAFNEQYF.

This clonotype was counted between two and nine times. V and J are TRBV20-1 and TRBJ2-5; TRBD1 might be the D (6 bases). V lost 1 base to trimming and J lost 1 base, with 10 bases between them. In germline, CDR1 is DFQATT, CDR2 SNEGSKA (reference sequence). The CDR3 sequence is 14 residues long. DNA of the CDR3: TGCAGTGCTAGAGCCCTGGACAGCCAAGAGACCCAGTACTTC. Encoded protein: CSARALDSQETQYF.

This clonotype has just a few counts. The chain joins TRBV3-1 to TRBJ2-5; D possibly uses TRBD1 or TRBD2 (5 bases each). V lost 4 bases to trimming and J lost 4 bases, with 19 bases between them. The CDR3 sequence is 16 residues long. In germline, CDR1 is LGHDT, CDR2 YNNKEL (reference sequence). The CDR3 region has the DNA TGTGCCAGCAGCCTCTTCGGGGCGAGGCGCGGAGAGACCCAGTACTTC. This gives the protein CASSLFGARRGETQYF.

The chain has TRBV29-1 and TRBJ2-7; perhaps TRBD1 as D (6 bases). Trimming left V 6 bases short and J 0 bases short, with 6 bases between. Germline V gene data show CDR1 as SQVTM and CDR2 as ANQGSEA. This CDR3 has 11 residues. For the CDR3, the DNA is TGCAGCGTCAGGGGCTCCTACGAGCAGTACTTC. It encodes CSVRGSYEQYF.

The CDR3 is CASSTVGGLLSGANVLTF. For the CDR3, the DNA is TGTGCCAGCAGCACAGTTGGGGGGCTGCTCTCTGGGGCCAACGTCCTGACTTTC. V is TRBV7-2 and J is TRBJ2-6; perhaps D is TRBD1 or TRBD2 (6 bases each). The CDR3 has 18 residues. The V gene lost 5 bases and the J gene lost 0 bases, with 17 bases spanning the gap. Germline assignment: CDR1 SGHTA and CDR2 FQGNSA. The full variable domain, rest sourced from reference TRBV7-2 and TRBJ2-6, is GAGVSQSPSNKVTEKGKDVELRCDPISGHTALYWYRQSLGQGLEFLIYFQGNSAPDKSGLPSDRFSAERTGGSVSTLTIQRTQQEDSAVYLCASSTVGGLLSGANVLTFGAGSRLTVL.

A remark on this clonotype: A read error may explain this, as a much larger clone is one base away. The V gene is TRBV9, the J gene TRBJ2-7; D might be TRBD2 (6 bases). The tail of the sequence fits TRBJ2-4 better, so the J call may be wrong. CDR3 length: 13 residues. Germline V gives CDR1 SGDLS, CDR2 YYNGEE. CDR3 nucleotides: TGTGCCAGCAGCCGGGACGGGGGTAACATTCAGTACTTC. Its translation: CASSRDGGNIQYF.

This clonotype has just a few counts. The chain uses TRBV15 and TRBJ2-5, with no clear D. This CDR3 region has 16 residues. V lost 2 bases, J lost 4 bases, and 17 bases lay in between. The germline V gene encodes CDR1 LNHNV and CDR2 YYDKDF (reference sequence). The CDR3: CATSRLPRFGRETQYF. The CDR3 region has the DNA TGTGCCACCAGCAGACTACCGAGGTTCGGGCGAGAGACCCAGTACTTC.

The J gene is TRBJ2-7, the V gene TRBV6-2 or TRBV6-3; D not resolved. The germline V gene has CDR1 MNHEY and CDR2 SVGEGT. This CDR3 is built from 12 residues. V was trimmed by 6 bases and J by 2 bases, leaving 8 bases between them. The CDR3 reads CASRTVAYEQYF. CDR3 nucleotide sequence: TGTGCCAGCAGGACCGTAGCCTACGAGCAGTACTTC.